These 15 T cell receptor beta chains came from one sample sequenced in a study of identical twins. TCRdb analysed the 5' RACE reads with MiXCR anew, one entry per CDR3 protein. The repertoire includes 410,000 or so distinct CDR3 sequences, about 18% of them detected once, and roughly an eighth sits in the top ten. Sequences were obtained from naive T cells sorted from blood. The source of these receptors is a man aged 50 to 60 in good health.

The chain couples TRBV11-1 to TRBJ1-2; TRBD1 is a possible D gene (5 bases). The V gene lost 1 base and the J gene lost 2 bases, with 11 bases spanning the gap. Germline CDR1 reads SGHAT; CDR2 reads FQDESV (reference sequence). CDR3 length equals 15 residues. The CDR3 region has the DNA TGTGCCAGCAGCTTAGAACTGGGACGAAACTATGGCTACACCTTC. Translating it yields CASSLELGRNYGYTF.

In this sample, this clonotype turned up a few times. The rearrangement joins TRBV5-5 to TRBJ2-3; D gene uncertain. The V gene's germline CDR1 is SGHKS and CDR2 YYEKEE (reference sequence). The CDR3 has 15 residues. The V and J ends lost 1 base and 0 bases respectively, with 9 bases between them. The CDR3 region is CASSLSPTSTDTQYF. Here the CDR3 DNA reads TGTGCCAGCAGCTTGAGTCCGACCAGCACAGATACGCAGTATTTT.

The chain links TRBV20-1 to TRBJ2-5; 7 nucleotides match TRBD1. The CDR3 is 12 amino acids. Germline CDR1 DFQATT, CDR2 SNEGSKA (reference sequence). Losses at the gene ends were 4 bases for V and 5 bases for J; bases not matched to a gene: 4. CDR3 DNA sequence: TGCAGTGCTACGACAGGGATCGAGACCCAGTACTTC. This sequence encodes CSATTGIETQYF.

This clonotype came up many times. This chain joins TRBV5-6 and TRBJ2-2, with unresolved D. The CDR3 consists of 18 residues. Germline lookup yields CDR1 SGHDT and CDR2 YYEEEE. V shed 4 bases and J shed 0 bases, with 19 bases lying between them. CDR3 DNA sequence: TGTGCCAGCAGCCCGCCCCTTGGTCCCACCGCGAACACCGGGGAGCTGTTTTTT. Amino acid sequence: CASSPPLGPTANTGELFF.

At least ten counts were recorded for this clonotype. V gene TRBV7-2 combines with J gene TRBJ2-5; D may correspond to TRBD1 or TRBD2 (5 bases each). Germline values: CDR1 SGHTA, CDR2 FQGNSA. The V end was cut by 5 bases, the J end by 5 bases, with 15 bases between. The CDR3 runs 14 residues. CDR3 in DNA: TGTGCCAGCAGCCTTGGGACCTGGCAGGAGACCCAGTACTTC. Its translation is CASSLGTWQETQYF.

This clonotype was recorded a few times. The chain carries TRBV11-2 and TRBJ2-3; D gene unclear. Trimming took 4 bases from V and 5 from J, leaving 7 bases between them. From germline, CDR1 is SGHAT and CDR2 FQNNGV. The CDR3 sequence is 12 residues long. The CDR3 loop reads CASSSTLDTQYF. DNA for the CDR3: TGTGCCAGCAGCTCCACTCTAGATACGCAGTATTTT.

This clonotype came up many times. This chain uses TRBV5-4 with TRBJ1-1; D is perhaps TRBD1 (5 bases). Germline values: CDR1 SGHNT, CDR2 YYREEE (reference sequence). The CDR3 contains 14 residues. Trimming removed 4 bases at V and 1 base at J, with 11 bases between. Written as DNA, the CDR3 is TGTGCCAGCAGCCCAGGGTCCAGGAACACTGAAGCTTTCTTT. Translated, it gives CASSPGSRNTEAFF.

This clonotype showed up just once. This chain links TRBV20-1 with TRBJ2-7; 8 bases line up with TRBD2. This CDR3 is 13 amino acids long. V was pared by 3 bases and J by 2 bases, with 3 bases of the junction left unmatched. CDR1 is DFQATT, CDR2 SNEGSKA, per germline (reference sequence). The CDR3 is CSASGGGTYEQYF. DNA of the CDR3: TGCAGTGCTAGCGGGGGGGGCACCTACGAGCAGTACTTC.

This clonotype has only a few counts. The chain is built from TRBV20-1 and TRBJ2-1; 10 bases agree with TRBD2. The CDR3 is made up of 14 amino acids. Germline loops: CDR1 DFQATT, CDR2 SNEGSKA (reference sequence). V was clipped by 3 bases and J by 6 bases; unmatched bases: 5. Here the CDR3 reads CSAREPSGGNEQFF. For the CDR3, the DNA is TGCAGTGCTAGGGAACCTAGCGGGGGCAATGAGCAGTTCTTC.

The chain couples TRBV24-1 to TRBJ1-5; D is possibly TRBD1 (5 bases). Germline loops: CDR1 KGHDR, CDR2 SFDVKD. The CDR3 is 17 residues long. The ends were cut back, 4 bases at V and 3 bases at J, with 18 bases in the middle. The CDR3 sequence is CATSESQGSANNQPQHF. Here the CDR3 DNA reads TGTGCCACCAGTGAAAGTCAGGGTTCCGCCAACAATCAGCCCCAGCATTTT.

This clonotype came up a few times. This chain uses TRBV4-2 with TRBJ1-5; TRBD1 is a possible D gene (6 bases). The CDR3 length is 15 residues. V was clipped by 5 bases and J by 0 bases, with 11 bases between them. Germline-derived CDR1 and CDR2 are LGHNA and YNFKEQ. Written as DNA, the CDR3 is TGTGCCAGCAGCGAAGGACAGTATAGCAATCAGCCCCAGCATTTT. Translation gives CASSEGQYSNQPQHF.

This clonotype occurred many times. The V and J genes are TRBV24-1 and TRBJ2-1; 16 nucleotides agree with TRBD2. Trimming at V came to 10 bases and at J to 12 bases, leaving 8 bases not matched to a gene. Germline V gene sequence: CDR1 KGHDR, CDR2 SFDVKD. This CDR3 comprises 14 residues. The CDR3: CATDPGLAGGRQFF. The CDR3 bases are TGTGCCACAGATCCGGGACTAGCGGGGGGGAGGCAGTTCTTC.

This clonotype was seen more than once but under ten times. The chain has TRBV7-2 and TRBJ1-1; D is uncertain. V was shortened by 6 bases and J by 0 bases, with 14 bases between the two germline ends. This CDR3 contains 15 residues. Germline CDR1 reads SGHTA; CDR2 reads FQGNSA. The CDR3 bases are TGTGCCAGCAGTTCGCGCGGGAGATTGAACACTGAAGCTTTCTTT. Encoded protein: CASSSRGRLNTEAFF.

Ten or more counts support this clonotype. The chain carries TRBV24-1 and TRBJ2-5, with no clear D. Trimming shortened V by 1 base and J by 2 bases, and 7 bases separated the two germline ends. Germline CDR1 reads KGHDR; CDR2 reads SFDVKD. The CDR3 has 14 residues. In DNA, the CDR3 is TGTGCCACCAGTGATTTTACCGAACAAGAGACCCAGTACTTC. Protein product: CATSDFTEQETQYF.

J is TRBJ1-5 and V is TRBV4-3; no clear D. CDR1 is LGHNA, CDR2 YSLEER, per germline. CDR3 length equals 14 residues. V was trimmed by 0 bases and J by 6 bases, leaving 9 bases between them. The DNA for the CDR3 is TGCGCCAGCAGCCAAGAAGTGCAATTTCAGCCCCAGCATTTT. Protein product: CASSQEVQFQPQHF.